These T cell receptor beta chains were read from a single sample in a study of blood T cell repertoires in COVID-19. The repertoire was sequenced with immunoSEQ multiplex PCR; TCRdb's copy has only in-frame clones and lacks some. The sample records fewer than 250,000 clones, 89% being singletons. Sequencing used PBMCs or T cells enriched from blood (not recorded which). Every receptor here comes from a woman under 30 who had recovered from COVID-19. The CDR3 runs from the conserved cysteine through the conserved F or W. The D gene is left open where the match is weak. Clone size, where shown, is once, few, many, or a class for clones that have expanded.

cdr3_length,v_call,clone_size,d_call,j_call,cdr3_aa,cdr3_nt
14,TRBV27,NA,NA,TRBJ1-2,CASSPQGGSYGYTF,TGTGCCAGCAGTCCACAGGGTGGATCCTATGGCTACACCTTC
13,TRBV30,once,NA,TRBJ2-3,CAWSSGPTDTQYF,TGTGCCTGGAGTAGCGGGCCCACAGATACGCAGTATTTT
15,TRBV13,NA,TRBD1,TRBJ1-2,CASSLTSQGAFGYTF,TGTGCCAGCAGCCTCACTTCCCAGGGGGCTTTCGGCTACACCTTC
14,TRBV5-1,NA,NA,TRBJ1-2,CASSEASLNYGYTF,TGCGCCAGCAGCGAGGCCAGCCTTAACTATGGCTACACCTTC
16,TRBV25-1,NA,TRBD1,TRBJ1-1,CASSDSGGVESTEAFF,TGTGCCAGCAGTGATTCAGGGGGAGTGGAGTCCACTGAAGCTTTCTTT
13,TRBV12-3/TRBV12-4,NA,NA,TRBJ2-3,CASNEKIRDTQYF,TGTGCCAGCAATGAAAAAATTAGAGATACGCAGTATTTT
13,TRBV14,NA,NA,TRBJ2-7,CASSQESVKWQYF,TGTGCCAGCAGCCAAGAGTCCGTAAAATGGCAGTACTTC
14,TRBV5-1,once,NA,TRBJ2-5,CASSLGGAQETQYF,TGCGCCAGCAGCTTAGGGGGGGCCCAAGAGACCCAGTACTTC
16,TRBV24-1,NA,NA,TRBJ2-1,CATSVGGLGEFNEQFF,TGTGCCACCAGTGTGGGAGGTCTTGGGGAGTTCAATGAGCAGTTCTTC
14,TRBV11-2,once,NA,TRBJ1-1,CASSSTVGNTEAFF,TGTGCCAGCAGCTCAACAGTTGGGAACACTGAAGCTTTCTTT
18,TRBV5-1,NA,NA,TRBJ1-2,CASKGYSEERQPNYGYTF,TGCGCCAGCAAAGGGTATTCTGAAGAGCGACAGCCTAACTATGGCTACACCTTC
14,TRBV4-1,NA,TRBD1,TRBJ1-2,CASSTRDSSYGYTF,TGCGCCAGCAGCACCCGGGACAGCTCCTATGGCTACACCTTC
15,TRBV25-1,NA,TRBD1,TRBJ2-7,CASSRDRGISYEQYF,TGTGCCAGCAGTCGGGACAGGGGGATCTCCTACGAGCAGTACTTC
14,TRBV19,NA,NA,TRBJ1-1,CASSINGLNTEAFF,TGTGCCAGTAGTATAAATGGACTCAACACTGAAGCTTTCTTT
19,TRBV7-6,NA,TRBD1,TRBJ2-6,CASSLVSGGASGGANVLTF,TGTGCCAGCAGCTTAGTTTCAGGGGGCGCTTCGGGTGGGGCCAACGTCCTGACTTTC
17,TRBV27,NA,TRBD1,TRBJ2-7,CASSLGSVTGPSYEQYF,TGTGCCAGCAGTTTAGGTTCCGTGACAGGGCCTTCCTACGAGCAGTACTTC
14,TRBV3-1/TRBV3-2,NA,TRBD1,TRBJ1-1,CASSKGTVNTEAFF,TGTGCCAGCAGCAAGGGGACAGTGAACACTGAAGCTTTCTTT
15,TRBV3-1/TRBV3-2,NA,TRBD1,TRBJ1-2,CASSQGDRANYGYTF,TGTGCCAGCAGCCAAGGGGACAGGGCTAACTATGGCTACACCTTC
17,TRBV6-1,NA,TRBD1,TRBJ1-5,CASSEGTGGFENQPQHF,TGTGCCAGCAGTGAAGGGACAGGGGGCTTCGAAAATCAGCCCCAGCATTTT
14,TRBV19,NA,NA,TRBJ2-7,CASSRTVYSYEQYF,TGTGCCAGTAGTAGGACAGTATATTCCTACGAGCAGTACTTC
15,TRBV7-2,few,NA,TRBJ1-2,CASSLGASLGYGYTF,TGTGCCAGCAGCTTAGGGGCCTCTTTGGGTTATGGCTACACCTTC
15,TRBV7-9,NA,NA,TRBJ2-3,CASSLQRIGTDTQYF,TGTGCCAGCAGCTTACAGCGGATCGGCACAGATACGCAGTATTTT
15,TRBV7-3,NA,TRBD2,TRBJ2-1,CASSSLAGVNNEQFF,TGTGCCAGCAGCTCCCTAGCGGGGGTAAACAATGAGCAGTTCTTC
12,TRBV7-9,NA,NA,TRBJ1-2,CASSLGRAGYTF,TGTGCCAGCAGCTTGGGGAGGGCTGGCTACACCTTC
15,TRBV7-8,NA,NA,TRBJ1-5,CASSLGGVNNQPQHF,TGTGCCAGCAGCTTAGGGGGGGTGAACAATCAGCCCCAGCATTTT
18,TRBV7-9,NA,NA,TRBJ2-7,CASSLVWVVGENSYEQYF,TGTGCCAGCAGCTTAGTTTGGGTAGTTGGGGAGAACTCCTACGAGCAGTACTTC
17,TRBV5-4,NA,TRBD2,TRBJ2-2,CASSLDTGGPITGELFF,TGTGCCAGCAGCTTGGACACGGGGGGGCCTATCACCGGGGAGCTGTTTTTT
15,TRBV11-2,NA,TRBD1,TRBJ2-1,CASSRTGARDNEQFF,TGTGCCAGCAGCCGTACAGGGGCCAGAGATAATGAGCAGTTCTTC
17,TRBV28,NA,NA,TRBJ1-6,CASSFSTGNSYNSPLHF,TGTGCCAGCAGTTTTTCTACAGGGAACTCCTATAATTCACCCCTCCACTTT
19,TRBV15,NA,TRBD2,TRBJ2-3,CATSRDNRGRLAGTDTQYF,TGTGCCACCAGCAGAGATAACAGGGGGCGACTAGCGGGGACAGATACGCAGTATTTT
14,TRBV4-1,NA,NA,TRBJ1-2,CASSQGETGNGYTF,TGCGCCAGCAGCCAAGGTGAAACAGGGAATGGCTACACCTTC
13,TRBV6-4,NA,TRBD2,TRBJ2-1,CAGTRGGVNEQFF,TGTGCCGGGACCCGGGGGGGCGTGAATGAGCAGTTCTTC
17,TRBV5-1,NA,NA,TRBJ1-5,CASSLGPGLGLHQPQHF,TGCGCCAGCAGCTTGGGTCCAGGTTTGGGCCTACATCAGCCCCAGCATTTT
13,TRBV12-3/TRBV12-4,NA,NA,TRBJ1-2,CASNDAPSGSYTF,TGTGCCAGCAACGACGCCCCCTCCGGGAGCTACACCTTC
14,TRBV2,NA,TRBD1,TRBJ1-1,CASSSQGARTEAFF,TGTGCCAGCAGTTCACAGGGGGCGAGAACTGAAGCTTTCTTT
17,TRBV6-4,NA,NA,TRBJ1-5,CASRGEGEEPTSQPQHF,TGTGCCAGCAGGGGGGAAGGGGAGGAACCGACTAGTCAGCCCCAGCATTTT
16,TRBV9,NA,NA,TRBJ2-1,CASSVAGAISYNEQFF,TGTGCCAGCAGCGTAGCAGGGGCCATCTCCTACAATGAGCAGTTCTTC
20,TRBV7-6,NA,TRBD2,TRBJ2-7,CASSLVVASPLAGVNYEQYF,TGTGCCAGCAGCTTAGTGGTTGCGTCCCCCTTAGCGGGGGTAAACTACGAGCAGTACTTC